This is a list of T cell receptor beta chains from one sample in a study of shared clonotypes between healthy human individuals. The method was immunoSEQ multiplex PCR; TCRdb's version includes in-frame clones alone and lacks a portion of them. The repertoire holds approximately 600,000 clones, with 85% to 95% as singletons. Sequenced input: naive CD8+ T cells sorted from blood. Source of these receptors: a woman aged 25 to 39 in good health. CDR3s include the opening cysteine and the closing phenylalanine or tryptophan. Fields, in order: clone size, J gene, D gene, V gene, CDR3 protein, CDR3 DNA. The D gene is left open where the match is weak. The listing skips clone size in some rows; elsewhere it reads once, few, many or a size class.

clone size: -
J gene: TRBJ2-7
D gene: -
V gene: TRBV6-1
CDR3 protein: CASRNLDGEQYF
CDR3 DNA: TGTGCCAGCAGGAACCTAGACGGCGAGCAGTACTTC

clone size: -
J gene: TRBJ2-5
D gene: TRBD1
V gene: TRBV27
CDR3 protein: CASSTGPGTGLETQYF
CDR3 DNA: TGTGCCAGCAGTACGGGTCCCGGGACAGGTTTGGAGACCCAGTACTTC

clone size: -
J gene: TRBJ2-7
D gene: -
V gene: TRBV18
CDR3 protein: CASSPAGLSYEQYF
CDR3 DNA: TGTGCCAGCTCACCGGCTGGCCTCTCCTACGAGCAGTACTTC

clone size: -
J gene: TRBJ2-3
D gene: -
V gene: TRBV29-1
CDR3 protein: CSVVSRAADTQYF
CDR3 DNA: TGCAGCGTTGTTTCTAGGGCGGCAGATACGCAGTATTTT

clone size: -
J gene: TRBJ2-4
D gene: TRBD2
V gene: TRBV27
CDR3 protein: CASRGGLADTPENF
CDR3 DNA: TGTGCCAGCAGGGGCGGACTAGCGGATACCCCTGAAAACTTC

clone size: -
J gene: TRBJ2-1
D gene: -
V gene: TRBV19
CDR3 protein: CASRSGFGYNEQFF
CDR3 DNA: TGTGCCAGCCGGAGCGGGTTCGGTTACAATGAGCAGTTCTTC

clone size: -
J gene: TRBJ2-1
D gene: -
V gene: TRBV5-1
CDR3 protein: CASSLRDDYNEQFF
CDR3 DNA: TGCGCCAGCAGCTTGCGGGATGACTACAATGAGCAGTTCTTC

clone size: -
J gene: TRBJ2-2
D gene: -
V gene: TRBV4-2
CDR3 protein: CASSQEMTSAGELFF
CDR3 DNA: TGTGCCAGCAGCCAAGAGATGACATCCGCCGGGGAGCTGTTTTTT

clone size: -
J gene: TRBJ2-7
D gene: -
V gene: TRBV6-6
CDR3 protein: CASSLGYGYEQYF
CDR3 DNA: TGTGCCAGCAGTCTAGGTTACGGGTACGAGCAGTACTTC

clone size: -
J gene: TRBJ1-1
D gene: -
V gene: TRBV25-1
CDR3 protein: CASSYRRDTEAFF
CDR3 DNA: TGTGCCAGCAGCTACAGAAGGGACACTGAAGCTTTCTTT

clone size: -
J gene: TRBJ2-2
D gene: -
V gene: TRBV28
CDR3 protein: CASREPGVAGELFF
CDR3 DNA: TGTGCCAGCAGGGAACCAGGGGTAGCCGGGGAGCTGTTTTTT

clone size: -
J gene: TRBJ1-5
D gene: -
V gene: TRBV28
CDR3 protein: CASSLIASNQPQHF
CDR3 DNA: TGTGCCAGCAGTTTGATAGCTAGCAATCAGCCCCAGCATTTT

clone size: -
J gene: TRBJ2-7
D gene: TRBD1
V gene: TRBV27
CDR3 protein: CASRATGTGTAEQYF
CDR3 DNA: TGTGCCAGCAGGGCAACCGGGACAGGGACCGCCGAGCAGTACTTC

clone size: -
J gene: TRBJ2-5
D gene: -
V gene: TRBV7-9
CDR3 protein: CASSLGPSPAETQYF
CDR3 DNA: TGTGCCAGCAGCTTAGGACCAAGTCCTGCAGAGACCCAGTACTTC

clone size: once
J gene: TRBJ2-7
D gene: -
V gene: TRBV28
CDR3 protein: CASSFSFTYEQYF
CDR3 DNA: TGTGCCAGCAGTTTCTCCTTCACTTACGAGCAGTACTTC

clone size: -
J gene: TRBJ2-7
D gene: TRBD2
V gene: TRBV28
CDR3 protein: CASSLGTSGSYEQYF
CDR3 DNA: TGTGCCAGCAGCTTAGGGACTAGCGGCTCCTACGAGCAGTACTTC

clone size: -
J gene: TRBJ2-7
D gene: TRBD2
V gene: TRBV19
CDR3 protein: CASSSAQAGVEPYEQYF
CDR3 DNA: TGTGCCAGTAGTTCCGCCCAAGCGGGAGTCGAACCCTACGAGCAGTACTTC

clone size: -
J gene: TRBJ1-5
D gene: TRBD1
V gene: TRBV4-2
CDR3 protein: CASSQETGRRDQPQHF
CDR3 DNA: TGTGCCAGCAGCCAAGAGACAGGGCGTCGTGATCAGCCCCAGCATTTT

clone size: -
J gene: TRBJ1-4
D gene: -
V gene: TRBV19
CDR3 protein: CASSSRARNEKLFF
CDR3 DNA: TGTGCCAGTAGTAGCAGGGCCAGAAATGAAAAACTGTTTTTT

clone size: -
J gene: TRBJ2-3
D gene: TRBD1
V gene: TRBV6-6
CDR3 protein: CASSTDRVWTDTQYF
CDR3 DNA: TGTGCCAGCAGTACAGACAGGGTTTGGACAGATACGCAGTATTTT

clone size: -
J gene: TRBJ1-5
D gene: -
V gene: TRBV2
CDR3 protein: CASSEGQDRSYQPQHF
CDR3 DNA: TGTGCCAGCAGTGAAGGCCAAGACAGGTCCTATCAGCCCCAGCATTTT

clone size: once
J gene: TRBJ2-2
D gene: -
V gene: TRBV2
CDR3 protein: CASSDVPNTGELFF
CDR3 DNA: TGTGCCAGCAGTGATGTACCCAACACCGGGGAGCTGTTTTTT

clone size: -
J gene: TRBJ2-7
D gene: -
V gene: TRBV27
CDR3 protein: CASAIAASATSYEQYF
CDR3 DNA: TGTGCCAGCGCAATTGCTGCTAGCGCAACCTCCTACGAGCAGTACTTC

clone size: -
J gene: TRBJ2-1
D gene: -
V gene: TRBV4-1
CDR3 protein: CASRPTGVGNEQFF
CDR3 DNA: TGCGCCAGCCGTCCCACGGGAGTGGGTAATGAGCAGTTCTTC

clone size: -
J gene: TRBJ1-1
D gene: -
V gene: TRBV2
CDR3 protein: CASTGAPEAFF
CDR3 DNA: TGTGCCAGCACGGGGGCCCCGGAAGCTTTCTTT

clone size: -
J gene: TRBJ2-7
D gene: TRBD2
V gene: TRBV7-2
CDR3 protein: CASSLGGGRAYEQYF
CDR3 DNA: TGTGCCAGCAGCTTAGGGGGCGGGAGGGCCTACGAGCAGTACTTC

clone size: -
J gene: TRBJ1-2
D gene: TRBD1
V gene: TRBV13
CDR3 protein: CASSPGGTTGASFYGYTF
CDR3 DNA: TGTGCCAGCAGCCCGGGGGGCACTACAGGGGCTAGCTTCTATGGCTACACCTTC

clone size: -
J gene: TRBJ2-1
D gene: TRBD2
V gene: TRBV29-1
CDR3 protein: CSVEAGAKNEQFF
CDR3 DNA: TGCAGCGTTGAGGCGGGAGCTAAAAATGAGCAGTTCTTC

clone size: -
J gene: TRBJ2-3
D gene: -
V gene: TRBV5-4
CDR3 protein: CASSFVEIPDTQYF
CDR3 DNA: TGTGCCAGCAGCTTTGTCGAGATCCCAGATACGCAGTATTTT

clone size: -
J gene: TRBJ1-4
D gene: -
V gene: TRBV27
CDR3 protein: CASSLRGGPATNEKLFF
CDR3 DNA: TGTGCCAGCAGTCTCCGCGGGGGACCAGCAACTAATGAAAAACTGTTTTTT

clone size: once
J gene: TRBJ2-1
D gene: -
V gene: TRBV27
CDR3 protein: CASSILSYNEQFF
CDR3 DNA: TGTGCCAGCAGTATTCTAAGCTACAATGAGCAGTTCTTC

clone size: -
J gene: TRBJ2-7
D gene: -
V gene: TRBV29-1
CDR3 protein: CSARGAYEQYF
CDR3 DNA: TGCAGCGCGCGGGGCGCCTACGAGCAGTACTTC

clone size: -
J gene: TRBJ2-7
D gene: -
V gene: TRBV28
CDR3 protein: CASTSGGEDHEQYF
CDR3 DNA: TGTGCCAGCACATCTGGGGGAGAGGACCACGAGCAGTACTTC

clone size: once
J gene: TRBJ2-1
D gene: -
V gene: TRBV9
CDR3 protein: CASSALVEGIEQFF
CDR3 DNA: TGTGCCAGCAGCGCTTTGGTGGAGGGGATTGAGCAGTTCTTC

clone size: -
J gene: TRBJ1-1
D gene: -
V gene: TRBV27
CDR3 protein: CASGWGRNTEAFF
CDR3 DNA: TGTGCCAGCGGGTGGGGGAGGAACACTGAAGCTTTCTTT

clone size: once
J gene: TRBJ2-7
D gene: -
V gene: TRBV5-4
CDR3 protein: CASSLDFEHEQYF
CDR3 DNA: TGTGCCAGCAGCTTGGACTTTGAGCACGAGCAGTACTTC

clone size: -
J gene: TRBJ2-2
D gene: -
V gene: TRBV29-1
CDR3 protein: CSVAEGGTGELFF
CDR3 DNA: TGCAGCGTTGCGGAGGGGGGGACCGGGGAGCTGTTTTTT

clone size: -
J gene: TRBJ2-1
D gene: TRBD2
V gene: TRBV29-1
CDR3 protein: CSVALAGVPDNEQFF
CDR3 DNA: TGCAGCGTTGCATTAGCGGGAGTTCCCGACAATGAGCAGTTCTTC

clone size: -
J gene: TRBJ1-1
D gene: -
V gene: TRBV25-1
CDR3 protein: CASSDSSWGTAFF
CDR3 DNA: TGTGCCAGCAGTGATTCAAGTTGGGGGACAGCTTTCTTT

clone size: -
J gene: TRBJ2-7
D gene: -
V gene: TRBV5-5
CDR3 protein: CASSFSYEQYF
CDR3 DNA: TGTGCCAGCAGCTTCAGCTACGAGCAGTACTTC

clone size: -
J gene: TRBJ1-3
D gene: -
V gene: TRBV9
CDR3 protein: CASSPQGEGSGNTIYF
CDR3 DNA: TGTGCCAGCAGCCCCCAGGGTGAAGGGTCTGGAAACACCATATATTTT

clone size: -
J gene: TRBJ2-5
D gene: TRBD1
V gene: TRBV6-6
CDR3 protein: CASSPRGRGFEETQYF
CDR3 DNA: TGTGCCAGCAGTCCCCGGGGCAGGGGGTTTGAAGAGACCCAGTACTTC

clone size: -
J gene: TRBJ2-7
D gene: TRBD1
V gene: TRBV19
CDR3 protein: CASSIEQGAVYEQYF
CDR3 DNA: TGTGCCAGTAGTATAGAACAGGGGGCAGTCTACGAGCAGTACTTC

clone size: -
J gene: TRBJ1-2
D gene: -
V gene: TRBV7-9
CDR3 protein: CASSFTNLVQKEGYTF
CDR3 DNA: TGTGCCAGCAGCTTTACGAACTTGGTCCAGAAGGAGGGCTACACCTTC

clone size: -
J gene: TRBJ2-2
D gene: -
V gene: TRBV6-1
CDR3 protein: CASIGSNRIPGELFF
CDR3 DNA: TGTGCCAGCATAGGCAGTAACAGGATACCCGGGGAGCTGTTTTTT

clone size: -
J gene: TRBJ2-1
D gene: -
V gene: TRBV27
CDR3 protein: CASRDGTGSYNEQFF
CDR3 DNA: TGTGCCAGCAGGGACGGGACTGGCTCCTACAATGAGCAGTTCTTC

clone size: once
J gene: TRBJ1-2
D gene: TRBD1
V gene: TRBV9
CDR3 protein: CASSGTGTGDINYGYTF
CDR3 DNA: TGTGCCAGCAGCGGAACCGGGACAGGGGATATCAACTATGGCTACACCTTC

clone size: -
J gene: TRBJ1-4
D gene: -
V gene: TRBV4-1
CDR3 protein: CASSLRHTTNEKLFF
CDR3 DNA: TGCGCCAGCAGCCTCCGACACACAACTAATGAAAAACTGTTTTTT